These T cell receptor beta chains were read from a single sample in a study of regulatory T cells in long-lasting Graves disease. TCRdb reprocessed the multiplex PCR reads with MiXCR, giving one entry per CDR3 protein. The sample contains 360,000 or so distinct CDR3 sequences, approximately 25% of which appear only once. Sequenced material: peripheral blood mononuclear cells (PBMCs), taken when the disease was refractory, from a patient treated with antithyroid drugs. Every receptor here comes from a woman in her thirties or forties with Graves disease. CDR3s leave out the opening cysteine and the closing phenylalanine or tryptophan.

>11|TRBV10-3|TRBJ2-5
AISRGQGETQY
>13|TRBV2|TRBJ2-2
ASSGTSGTTGELF
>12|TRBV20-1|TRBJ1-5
SARQGGLNQPQH
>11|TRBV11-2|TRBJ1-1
ASSLQPHTEAF
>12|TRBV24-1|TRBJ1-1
ATSTGGVRTEAF
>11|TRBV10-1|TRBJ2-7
AARSRGAHEQY
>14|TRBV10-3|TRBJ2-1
AISESRELVANEQF
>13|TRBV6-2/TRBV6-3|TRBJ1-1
ASSPSLGANTEAF
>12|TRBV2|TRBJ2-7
ASRASGSGYEQY
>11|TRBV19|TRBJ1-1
ASSNLKGTEAF
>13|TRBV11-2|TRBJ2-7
ASSRNRGAFYEQY
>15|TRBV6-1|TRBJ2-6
ASSTGIRPSGANVLT
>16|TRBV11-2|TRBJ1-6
ASSQTLQGAYHNSPLH
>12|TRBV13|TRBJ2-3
ASSTQDGTDTQY
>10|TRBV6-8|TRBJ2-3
ASTGGGDTQY
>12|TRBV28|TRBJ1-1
AISSGFTGAEAF
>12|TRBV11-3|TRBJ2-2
ASSLDTRTGELF
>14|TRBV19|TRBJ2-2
ASTRPGLVKTGELF
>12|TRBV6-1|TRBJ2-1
ASTNAGPTDEQF
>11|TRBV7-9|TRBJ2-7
ASSLAPLYEQY
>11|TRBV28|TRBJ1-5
ASSLMIDQPQH
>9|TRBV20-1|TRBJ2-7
SARYLTSRN
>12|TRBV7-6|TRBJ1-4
ASSPGTGSEKLF
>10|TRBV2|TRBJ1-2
ASMGRDYGYT
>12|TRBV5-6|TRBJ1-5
ASSWGGGNQPQH
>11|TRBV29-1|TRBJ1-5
SVSGGADQPQH